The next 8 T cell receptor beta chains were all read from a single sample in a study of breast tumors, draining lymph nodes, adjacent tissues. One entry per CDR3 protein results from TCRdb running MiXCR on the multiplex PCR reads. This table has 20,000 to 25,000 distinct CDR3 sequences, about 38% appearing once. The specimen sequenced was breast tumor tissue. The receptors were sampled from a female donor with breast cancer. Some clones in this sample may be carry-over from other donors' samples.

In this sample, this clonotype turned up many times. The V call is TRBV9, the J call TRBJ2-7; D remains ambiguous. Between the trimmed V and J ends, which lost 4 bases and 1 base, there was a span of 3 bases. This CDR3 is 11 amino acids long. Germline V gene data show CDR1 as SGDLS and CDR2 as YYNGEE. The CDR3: CASSSSYEQYF. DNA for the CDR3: TGTGCCAGCAGCTCTTCCTACGAGCAGTACTTC.

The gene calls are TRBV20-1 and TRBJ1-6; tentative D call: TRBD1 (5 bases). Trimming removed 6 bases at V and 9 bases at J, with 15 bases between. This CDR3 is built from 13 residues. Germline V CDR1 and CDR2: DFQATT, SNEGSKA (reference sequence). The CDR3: CSALQRDPSPLHF. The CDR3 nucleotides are TGCAGTGCCCTCCAAAGGGACCCTTCACCCCTCCACTTT.

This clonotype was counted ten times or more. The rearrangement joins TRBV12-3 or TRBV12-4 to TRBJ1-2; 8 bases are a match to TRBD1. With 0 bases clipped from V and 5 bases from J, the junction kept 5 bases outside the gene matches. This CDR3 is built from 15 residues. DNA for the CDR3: TGTGCCAGCAGTTTAGCGACAGGGGCCGAATATGGCTACACCTTC. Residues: CASSLATGAEYGYTF.

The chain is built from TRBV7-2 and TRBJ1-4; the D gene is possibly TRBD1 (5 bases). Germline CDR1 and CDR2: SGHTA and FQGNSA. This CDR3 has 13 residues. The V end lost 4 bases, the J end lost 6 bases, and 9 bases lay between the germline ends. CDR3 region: CASSSSGHEKLFF. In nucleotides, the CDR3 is TGTGCCAGCAGCTCCTCAGGGCATGAAAAACTGTTTTTT.

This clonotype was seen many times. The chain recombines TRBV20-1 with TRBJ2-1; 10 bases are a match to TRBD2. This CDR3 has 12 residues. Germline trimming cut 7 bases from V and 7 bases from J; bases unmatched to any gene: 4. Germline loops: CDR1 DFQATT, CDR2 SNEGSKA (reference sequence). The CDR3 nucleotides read TGCAGTGTCCAGCGGGGGGGAAATGAGCAGTTCTTC. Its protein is CSVQRGGNEQFF.

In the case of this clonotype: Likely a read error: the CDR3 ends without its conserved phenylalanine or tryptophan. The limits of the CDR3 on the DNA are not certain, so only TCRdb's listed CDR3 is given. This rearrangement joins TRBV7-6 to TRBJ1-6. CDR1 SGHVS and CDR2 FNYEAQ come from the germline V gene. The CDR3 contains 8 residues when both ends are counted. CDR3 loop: CASSPELI.

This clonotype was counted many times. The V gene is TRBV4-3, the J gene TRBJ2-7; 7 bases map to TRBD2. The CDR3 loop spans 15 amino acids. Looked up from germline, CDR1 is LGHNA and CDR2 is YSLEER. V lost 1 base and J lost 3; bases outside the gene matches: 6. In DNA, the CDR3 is TGCGCCAGCAGCCAAGGGGCTAGCGGCCTCTACGAGCAGTACTTC. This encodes CASSQGASGLYEQYF.

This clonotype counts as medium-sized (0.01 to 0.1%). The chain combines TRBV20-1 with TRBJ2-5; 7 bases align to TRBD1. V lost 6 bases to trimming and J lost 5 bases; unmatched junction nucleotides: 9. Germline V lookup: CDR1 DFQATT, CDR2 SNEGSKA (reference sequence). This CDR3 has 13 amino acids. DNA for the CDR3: TGCAGTGCCCCGTCTAGGGGGCTGGAGACCCAGTACTTC. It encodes CSAPSRGLETQYF.